The 8 T cell receptor beta chains below come from one sample, sequenced in a study of cytomegalovirus exposure and HLA in healthy donors. The PCR ran on 60 Vbeta and 13 Jbeta primers. Profiling relied on immunoSEQ multiplex PCR, and the TCRdb table lists in-frame clones only, not all of them. This table has around 200,000 clones, 65% to 90% appearing once. The sample comprised PBMCs. These receptors were taken from a girl aged 2-10 years in good health and CMV-seropositive.

The chain has TRBV5-1 and TRBJ2-5; D possibly corresponds to TRBD1 (5 bases). This CDR3 comprises 13 residues. Per germline, CDR1 SGHRS and CDR2 YFSETQ. The germline V and J ends were trimmed by 1 base and 5 bases, with 9 bases remaining between them. The CDR3 DNA sequence: TGCGCCAGCAGCTTGAGGGGTGGGGAGACCCAGTACTTC. Its protein product is CASSLRGGETQYF.

V and J are TRBV10-3 and TRBJ1-1; the D gene is possibly TRBD1 (6 bases). The CDR3 is made up of 13 amino acids. V lost 0 bases to trimming and J lost 6 bases, with 8 bases between them. CDR1 is ENHRY, CDR2 SYGVKD, per germline. CDR3 amino acids: CAISESGHPEAFF. CDR3 DNA sequence: TGTGCCATCAGTGAGTCGGGACATCCTGAAGCTTTCTTT.

This chain joins TRBV10-3 and TRBJ1-4, with a possible D match to TRBD1 (6 bases). The CDR3 extends over 13 amino acids. From germline, CDR1 is ENHRY and CDR2 SYGVKD. Trimming shortened V by 3 bases and J by 10 bases, and 12 bases separated the two germline ends. The CDR3 reads CAISEQGEGKLFF. The CDR3 DNA reads TGTGCCATCAGTGAACAGGGAGAAGGAAAACTGTTTTTT.

This rearrangement joins TRBV5-5 to TRBJ1-1; D not certain. The V and J ends lost 1 base and 5 bases respectively, with 9 bases between them. Germline lookup yields CDR1 SGHKS and CDR2 YYEKEE (reference sequence). This CDR3 comprises 13 residues. The chain's CDR3 is CASSLSPGTEAFF. CDR3 in DNA: TGTGCCAGCAGCTTGAGCCCCGGGACTGAAGCTTTCTTT.

This chain joins TRBV7-3 and TRBJ2-1; 7 nucleotides line up with TRBD1. The germline V gene encodes CDR1 SGHTA and CDR2 FQGTGA. CDR3 length: 14 amino acids. After removal of 3 bases from V and 6 bases from J, the junction contained 5 bases not matched to a gene. CDR3 protein: CASSLDRIGNEQFF. The CDR3 DNA reads as TGTGCCAGCAGCTTGGACAGGATAGGCAATGAGCAGTTCTTC.

This clone was detected only once. V and J are TRBV28 and TRBJ1-1; no clear D. CDR1 MDHEN and CDR2 SYDVKM come from the germline V gene. Trimming shortened V by 8 bases and J by 5 bases, and 18 bases separated the two germline ends. CDR3 length: 14 residues. The chain's CDR3 is CASQSRREGTEAFF. The CDR3 nucleotides are TGTGCCAGCCAATCGAGGCGGGAAGGGACTGAAGCTTTCTTT.

V is TRBV18 and J is TRBJ1-5; 7 nucleotides agree with TRBD1. The junction had 7 bases not matched to a gene; V was cut back by 5 bases and J by 3 bases. CDR1 and CDR2 (germline): KGHSH, LQKENI. CDR3 size: 15 residues. Written as DNA, the CDR3 is TGTGCCAGCTCAGCTAGGGACAGCAACAATCAGCCCCAGCATTTT. Its translation is CASSARDSNNQPQHF.

This chain uses TRBV7-3 with TRBJ2-2; maybe TRBD2 (5 bases). This CDR3 comprises 13 residues. Germline V gene data show CDR1 as SGHTA and CDR2 as FQGTGA. Trimming cost V 3 bases and J 3 bases, with 5 bases left between them. CDR3 protein: CASSLRDTGELFF. The DNA for the CDR3 is TGTGCCAGCAGCTTGAGGGACACCGGGGAGCTGTTTTTT.